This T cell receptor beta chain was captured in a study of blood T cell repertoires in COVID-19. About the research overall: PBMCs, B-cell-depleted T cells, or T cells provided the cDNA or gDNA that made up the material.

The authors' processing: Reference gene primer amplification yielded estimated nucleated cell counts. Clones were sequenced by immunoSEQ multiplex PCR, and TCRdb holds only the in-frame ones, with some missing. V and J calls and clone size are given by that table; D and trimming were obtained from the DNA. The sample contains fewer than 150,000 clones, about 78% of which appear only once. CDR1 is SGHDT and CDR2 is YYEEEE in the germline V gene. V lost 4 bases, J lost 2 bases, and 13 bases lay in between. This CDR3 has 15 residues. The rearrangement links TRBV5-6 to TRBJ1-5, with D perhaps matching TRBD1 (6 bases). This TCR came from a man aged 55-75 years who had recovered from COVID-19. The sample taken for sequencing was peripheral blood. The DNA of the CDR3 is TGTGCCAGCAGCACACAGGGTTTCGGCAATCAGCCCCAGCATTTT. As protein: CASSTQGFGNQPQHF.